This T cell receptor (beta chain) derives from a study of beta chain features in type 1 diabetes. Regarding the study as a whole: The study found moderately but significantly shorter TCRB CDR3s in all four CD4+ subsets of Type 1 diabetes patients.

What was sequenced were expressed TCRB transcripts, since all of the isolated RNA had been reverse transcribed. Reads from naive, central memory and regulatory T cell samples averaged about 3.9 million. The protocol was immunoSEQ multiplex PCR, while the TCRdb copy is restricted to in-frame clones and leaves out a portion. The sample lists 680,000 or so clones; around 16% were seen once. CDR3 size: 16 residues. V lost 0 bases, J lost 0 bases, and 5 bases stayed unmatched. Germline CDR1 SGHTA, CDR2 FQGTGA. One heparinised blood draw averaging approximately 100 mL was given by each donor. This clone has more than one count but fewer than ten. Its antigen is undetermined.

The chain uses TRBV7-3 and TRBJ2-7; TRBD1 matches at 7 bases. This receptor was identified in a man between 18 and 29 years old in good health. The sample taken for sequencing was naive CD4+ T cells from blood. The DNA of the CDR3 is TGTGCCAGCAGCTTAACAGGGGACAGAAGCTCCTACGAGCAGTACTTC. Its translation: CASSLTGDRSSYEQYF.